This entry describes one T cell receptor beta chain. Antigen unknown. This CDR3 is 16 amino acids long. Per the germline V gene, CDR1 is LNHNV and CDR2 is YYDKDF (reference sequence). Germline trimming cut 3 bases from V and 7 bases from J; bases unmatched to any gene: 12. The data belong to a study of cytomegalovirus exposure and HLA in healthy donors. Study conclusions and caveats: Later on, an analysis tied 15,000 to 20,000 TCR beta sequences to HLA alleles at 0.05 false discovery rate.

PCR was performed using 60 Vbeta and 13 Jbeta primers. Only in-frame clones appear in the TCRdb table, and some are missing; sequencing was by immunoSEQ multiplex PCR. The sample includes about 200,000 clones, approximately 79% seen only once; the top ten take 1.7%. This TCR came from a man aged 50-60 years in good health and CMV-seronegative. The chain couples TRBV15 to TRBJ2-1; TRBD2 matches 7 bases. Sequencing was carried out using PBMCs. The CDR3 bases are TGTGCCACCAGCAGGCCGCTAGCTGGGAGGGAAAATGAGCAGTTCTTC. Protein sequence: CATSRPLAGRENEQFF.